This passage covers 15 T cell receptor beta chains from one sample sequenced in a study of T-cell memory formation after mild COVID-19. TCRdb used MiXCR to reprocess the 5' RACE reads, holding one entry per CDR3 protein. The sample contains 350,000 to 500,000 distinct CDR3 sequences, roughly a quarter of which appear only once. Sequencing was carried out using PBMCs or a T cell subset sorted from them (not recorded which). These TCRs come from an adult woman who had mild COVID-19 (a few samples of this study predate the infection). Cell type and time point are not known.

The CDR3 DNA sequence: TGTGCCAGCAGTACACCGGGCCCCGACTACAATGAGCAGTTCTTC. Amino acid sequence: CASSTPGPDYNEQFF. This chain joins TRBV6-5 and TRBJ2-1; no definite D call. Trimming shortened V by 5 bases and J by 3 bases, and 14 bases separated the two germline ends. Germline lookup yields CDR1 MNHEY and CDR2 SVGAGI. The CDR3 runs to 15 residues.

The V and J genes are TRBV7-3 and TRBJ2-3, with a weak D call TRBD2 (6 bases). Trimming shortened V by 0 bases and J by 2 bases, and 15 bases separated the two germline ends. CDR1 is SGHTA, CDR2 FQGTGA, per germline. The CDR3 sequence is 17 residues long. The CDR3 nucleotides are TGTGCCAGCAGCTTAACGGAACTAGCTGGTTCCACAGATACGCAGTATTTT. Translated: CASSLTELAGSTDTQYF.

As to this clonotype: One end of the junction fails to match germline, which may point to a read error. The chain links TRBV20-1 to TRBJ2-3; D ambiguous. Germline assignment: CDR1 DFQATT and CDR2 SNEGSKA (reference sequence). The CDR3 extends over 10 amino acids. CDR3 protein: CSVTTRPPTF. DNA for the CDR3: TGCAGTGTAACCACTCGTCCCCCCACTTTT.

In this sample, this clonotype turned up many times. The rearrangement joins TRBV4-1 to TRBJ2-3, with 14 bases matching TRBD2. This CDR3 region has 19 residues. The V gene's germline CDR1 is MGHRA and CDR2 YSYEKL. The V and J ends lost 3 bases and 1 base, in that order; junction bases with no gene match: 9. The CDR3, as DNA: TGCGCCAGCAGCCAGACCGGCCGGGGACTAGCGGGAGGCACAGATACGCAGTATTTT. Its translation is CASSQTGRGLAGGTDTQYF.

A few counts support this clonotype. CDR3: CSATTNTEAFF. CDR3 nucleotide sequence: TGCAGTGCTACCACGAACACTGAAGCTTTCTTT. This chain uses TRBV20-1 with TRBJ1-1; D is ambiguous. Trimming removed 4 bases from V and 1 base from J, with 4 bases in between. There are 11 residues in the CDR3. Germline V gene data show CDR1 as DFQATT and CDR2 as SNEGSKA (reference sequence).

The chain uses TRBV18 and TRBJ2-5; D is undetermined. This CDR3 is built from 13 residues. Trimming cost V 1 base and J 5 bases, with 8 bases left between them. CDR1 KGHSH and CDR2 LQKENI come from the germline V gene. DNA of the CDR3: TGTGCCAGCTCACCACAGGCTCTGGAGACCCAGTACTTC. It translates to CASSPQALETQYF.

This clonotype appeared a few times. The genes are TRBV24-1 and TRBJ2-1; 9 nucleotides agree with TRBD2. CDR3 length: 15 amino acids. V trimming: 4 bases; J trimming: 4 bases; junction bases outside the gene matches: 4. Germline-derived CDR1 and CDR2 are KGHDR and SFDVKD. CDR3 sequence (DNA): TGTGCCACCAGTGACCCAGCGGGGGGATACAATGAGCAGTTCTTC. Protein sequence: CATSDPAGGYNEQFF.

This clonotype was seen only a few times. The gene calls are TRBV7-9 and TRBJ2-7; D gene ambiguous. The V gene's germline CDR1 is SEHNR and CDR2 FQNEAQ (reference sequence). The CDR3 runs to 12 residues. Trimming removed 7 bases at V and 2 bases at J, with 9 bases between. CDR3 residues: CASTPNAYEQYF. In DNA, the CDR3 is TGTGCCAGCACCCCAAATGCCTACGAGCAGTACTTC.

The gene calls are TRBV9 and TRBJ1-1, with TRBD1 identical over 7 bases. V lost 5 bases, J lost 4 bases, and 8 bases stayed unmatched. Germline V CDR1 and CDR2: SGDLS, YYNGEE. The length of the CDR3 is 14 residues. The CDR3 DNA follows: TGTGCCAGCAGTGACAGGGATGGGGGCACTGAAGCTTTCTTT. Its protein is CASSDRDGGTEAFF. Full variable domain (remainder filled in from reference TRBV9 and TRBJ1-1): DSGVTQTPKHLITATGQRVTLRCSPRSGDLSVYWYQQSLDQGLQFLIQYYNGEERAKGNILERFSAQQFPDLHSELNLSSLELGDSALYFCASSDRDGGTEAFFGQGTRLTVV.

V and J are TRBV6-2 or TRBV6-3 and TRBJ1-1; D remains unclear. Trimming took 8 bases from V and 5 from J, leaving 18 bases between them. CDR3 length: 14 amino acids. Germline CDR1 MNHEY, CDR2 SVGEGT. DNA for the CDR3: TGTGCCAGCGGAACCTCGTGGAGGTGGACTGAAGCTTTCTTT. This encodes CASGTSWRWTEAFF.

This clonotype was observed a handful of times. The chain uses TRBV28 and TRBJ2-7; tentatively, D is TRBD1 or TRBD2 (6 bases each). CDR3 size: 15 residues. Germline V CDR1 and CDR2: MDHEN, SYDVKM. Trimming took 5 bases from V and 2 from J, leaving 16 bases between them. In DNA, the CDR3 is TGTGCCAGCAGTCTGGGGGGCGGGGCGCCCTACGAGCAGTACTTC. This codes for CASSLGGGAPYEQYF.

As DNA, the CDR3 is TGTGCCAGCAGCTCGCCCTCAATGGACAATGAGCAGTTCTTC. This encodes CASSSPSMDNEQFF. This chain uses TRBV11-2 with TRBJ2-1; D remains unclear. The CDR3 length is 14 residues. Germline CDR1 is SGHAT and CDR2 is FQNNGV. Trimming pared 4 bases from V and 5 bases from J, leaving 12 bases between.

The V call is TRBV12-3 or TRBV12-4, the J call TRBJ2-3; 8 bases line up with TRBD1. Trimming removed 6 bases from V and 7 bases from J; junction bases left unmatched: 9. The CDR3 length is 14 residues. The CDR3 region is CASRSDRGANTQYF. The CDR3 DNA sequence: TGTGCCAGCAGAAGTGACAGGGGCGCGAATACGCAGTATTTT.

This clonotype was counted a few times. This chain links TRBV5-1 with TRBJ2-5, with D perhaps matching TRBD1 or TRBD2 (6 bases each). Trimming pared 4 bases from V and 1 base from J, leaving 17 bases between. Germline CDR1 SGHRS, CDR2 YFSETQ. This CDR3 is built from 16 residues. The CDR3 nucleotides read TGCGCCAGCAGCGTCCAACCCAGGGGACTCCAAGAGACCCAGTACTTC. Its translation is CASSVQPRGLQETQYF.

The J gene is TRBJ1-2, the V gene TRBV15, with D possibly being TRBD1 (6 bases). The CDR3 spans 16 residues. V lost 0 bases to trimming and J lost 6 bases, with 17 bases between them. Germline V gives CDR1 LNHNV, CDR2 YYDKDF (reference sequence). CDR3 DNA: TGTGCCACCAGCAGAGATTGGGGGGCGAGGAGGGATGGCTACACCTTC. It specifies CATSRDWGARRDGYTF. The complete variable domain, with remaining parts taken from reference TRBV15 and TRBJ1-2, reads DAMVIQNPRYQVTQFGKPVTLSCSQTLNHNVMYWYQQKSSQAPKLLFHYYDKDFNNEADTPDNFQSRRPNTSFCFLDIRSPGLGDTAMYLCATSRDWGARRDGYTFGSGTRLTVV.